Listed here are 3 T cell receptor beta chains from one sample, sequenced in a study of blood T cell repertoires in COVID-19. The protocol was immunoSEQ multiplex PCR, while the TCRdb copy is restricted to in-frame clones and leaves out a portion. The data contain about 320,000 clones, 90% of them singletons. The sequencing sample was made of PBMCs or T cells enriched from blood (not recorded which). The receptors stem from a woman in her twenties or thirties who had been exposed to COVID-19.

Regarding this clone: An end of the junction differs from the germline gene, which may be a read error. The CDR3 DNA reads TGTGCCAGCAGCGGACTGCTAGGGGGGGGGCTGTTTTTT. It translates to CASSGLLGGGLFF. The chain has TRBV12-3 or TRBV12-4 and TRBJ2-2, with D tentatively TRBD2 (7 bases). The CDR3 runs 13 residues.

The chain employs TRBV7-2 and TRBJ2-5; the match to TRBD2 covers 12 bases. The germline CDR1 and CDR2 sequences are SGHTA and FQGNSA. V was pared by 5 bases and J by 4 bases, with 2 bases of the junction left unmatched. The CDR3 is made up of 14 amino acids. Here the CDR3 reads CASSPTSGGETQYF. Written as DNA, the CDR3 is TGTGCCAGCAGCCCGACTAGCGGGGGAGAGACCCAGTACTTC.

Regarding this clone: Distinct nucleotide sequences in the sample also encode this CDR3. The J gene is TRBJ1-5, the V gene TRBV5-4; possibly TRBD1 for D (5 bases). Germline CDR1 reads SGHNT; CDR2 reads YYREEE (reference sequence). The CDR3 runs 14 residues. Trimming stripped 3 bases from V and 4 bases from J, with 11 bases between. In nucleotides, the CDR3 is TGTGCCAGCAGCTCGGGGGTGGGGAATCAGCCCCAGCATTTT. It specifies CASSSGVGNQPQHF.